The 27 T cell receptor beta chains presented below share a single source sample, sequenced in a study of neurological immune-mediated disorders. TCRdb independently ran MiXCR on the 5' RACE reads; one entry per CDR3 protein. The sample comprises under 85,000 distinct CDR3 sequences, roughly 15% of which are singletons, and 6.5% to 8% rests with the top ten. The specimen was PBMCs. All receptors derive from a woman aged 50 to 65 in good health.

The rearrangement uses TRBV29-1 and TRBJ2-6; 12 bases fit TRBD1. In germline, CDR1 is SQVTM, CDR2 ANQGSEA. V lost 6 bases to trimming and J lost 2 bases; unmatched junction nucleotides: 5. The CDR3 length is 16 residues. CDR3 amino acids: CSVPGTGGAGANVLTF. The CDR3 DNA is TGCAGCGTCCCCGGGACAGGGGGCGCTGGGGCCAACGTCCTGACTTTC.

This clonotype was detected ten times or more. This chain links TRBV20-1 with TRBJ2-2; 9 bases align to TRBD1. The V gene's germline CDR1 is DFQATT and CDR2 SNEGSKA (reference sequence). Germline trimming cut 1 base from V and 3 bases from J; bases unmatched to any gene: 18. CDR3 size: 20 residues. CDR3 nucleotide sequence: TGCAGTGCTAGAGGGAGAGTACGGGACAGGGCTTTTAGGGACACCGGGGAGCTGTTTTTT. This translates into CSARGRVRDRAFRDTGELFF.

Ten or more counts support this clonotype. This chain links TRBV14 with TRBJ1-1; D remains ambiguous. Per the germline V gene, CDR1 is SGHDN and CDR2 is FVKESK. V lost 0 bases, J lost 11 bases, and 13 bases lay in between. The CDR3 is 13 residues long. Written as DNA, the CDR3 is TGTGCCAGCAGCCAAGATCTGAGGGATGCGGCTTTCTTT. Amino acid sequence: CASSQDLRDAAFF.

There are many counts of this clonotype. This chain uses TRBV5-1 with TRBJ2-5; 10 bases are shared with TRBD2. The CDR3 runs to 17 residues. CDR1 and CDR2 (germline): SGHRS, YFSETQ. J was trimmed by 4 bases and V by 6 bases; bases with no gene match: 15. Written as DNA, the CDR3 is TGCGCCAGCACTAAGACAACGTCTAGCGGGAGTGGAGAGACCCAGTACTTC. It is translated as CASTKTTSSGSGETQYF.

The chain employs TRBV12-3 or TRBV12-4 and TRBJ2-1; 13 positions agree with TRBD2. The CDR3 length is 18 residues. The trim removed 5 bases at V and 2 bases at J, leaving 9 bases unmatched. The CDR3 loop reads CASSPVLAGGIPYNEQFF. CDR3 sequence (DNA): TGTGCCAGCAGTCCTGTACTAGCGGGAGGGATCCCCTACAATGAGCAGTTCTTC.

The table lists this clonotype with many counts. The chain combines TRBV9 with TRBJ2-4; no definite D call. V lost 4 bases and J lost 4, with 12 bases in between. CDR1 is SGDLS, CDR2 YYNGEE, per germline. CDR3 size: 14 residues. In DNA, the CDR3 is TGTGCCAGCAGCTCGACGGGTACTAAAAACATTCAGTACTTC. Translating it yields CASSSTGTKNIQYF.

This chain joins TRBV20-1 and TRBJ2-3, with 10 bases matching TRBD2. Germline V gene sequence: CDR1 DFQATT, CDR2 SNEGSKA (reference sequence). The junction had 13 bases not matched to a gene; V was cut back by 6 bases and J by 1 base. The CDR3 extends over 17 amino acids. DNA for the CDR3: TGCAGTGCCCCCTACCCACTAGCGGGGCACCGCACAGATACGCAGTATTTT. As protein: CSAPYPLAGHRTDTQYF.

The sample holds many counts of this clonotype. This rearrangement joins TRBV24-1 to TRBJ2-7; tentative D call: TRBD2 (5 bases). CDR3 length equals 13 residues. CDR1 is KGHDR and CDR2 is SFDVKD in the germline V gene. Trimming left V 10 bases short and J 3 bases short, with 15 bases between. The CDR3: CATCAGGGYEQYF. The CDR3 DNA reads as TGTGCCACGTGCGCGGGCGGTGGCTACGAGCAGTACTTC.

This clonotype showed up many times. The gene calls are TRBV7-9 and TRBJ2-2, with D possibly TRBD1 on 6 matching bases. Germline CDR1 SEHNR, CDR2 FQNEAQ (reference sequence). The CDR3 extends over 13 amino acids. V lost 5 bases to trimming and J lost 6 bases, with 10 bases between them. In DNA, the CDR3 is TGTGCCAGCAGCCAGACAGGTCCCGGGGAGCTGTTTTTT. Translating it yields CASSQTGPGELFF.

This clonotype was found many times. V and J are TRBV7-3 and TRBJ2-1, with D maybe TRBD1 (6 bases). The germline CDR1 and CDR2 sequences are SGHTA and FQGTGA. V was pared by 5 bases and J by 10 bases, with 12 bases between. The CDR3 runs 12 residues. CDR3 region: CASSPGQQEQFF. The CDR3 region has the DNA TGTGCCAGCAGCCCCGGACAGCAAGAGCAGTTCTTC.

This clonotype occurred many times. The chain carries TRBV20-1 and TRBJ1-1; 8 bases agree with TRBD1. The length of the CDR3 is 16 residues. The V gene's germline CDR1 is DFQATT and CDR2 SNEGSKA (reference sequence). V shed 0 bases, J shed 5 bases, and the junction held 11 bases outside the gene matches. The CDR3 spells CSARDPRTGMGTEAFF. The CDR3 DNA follows: TGCAGTGCTAGAGATCCCCGGACAGGGATGGGGACTGAAGCTTTCTTT.

This clonotype has a count of ten or more. The chain has TRBV7-2 and TRBJ1-2; D uncertain. Germline lookup yields CDR1 SGHTA and CDR2 FQGNSA. The CDR3 loop spans 15 amino acids. Trimming stripped 1 base from V and 2 bases from J, with 11 bases between. The CDR3 region has the DNA TGTGCCAGCAGCTTAGGCCCAGGACTGAACTATGGCTACACCTTC. Translation: CASSLGPGLNYGYTF. Variable domain in full (rest from reference TRBV7-2 and TRBJ1-2): GAGVSQSPSNKVTEKGKDVELRCDPISGHTALYWYRQSLGQGLEFLIYFQGNSAPDKSGLPSDRFSAERTGGSVSTLTIQRTQQEDSAVYLCASSLGPGLNYGYTFGSGTRLTVV.

This clonotype has ten or more counts. CDR3 in amino acids: CASSLGPSYNEQFF. In DNA form, the CDR3 reads TGTGCCAGCAGCTTAGGTCCTTCCTACAATGAGCAGTTCTTC. The rearrangement joins TRBV7-7 to TRBJ2-1; D is unresolved. V lost 1 base to trimming and J lost 1 base, with 5 bases between them. Germline CDR1 SSHAT, CDR2 FNYEAQ (reference sequence). The CDR3 spans 14 residues.

This clonotype was recorded a few times. The genes are TRBV28 and TRBJ2-7; tentatively, D is TRBD2 (7 bases). The CDR3 runs 16 residues. V was pared by 1 base and J by 5 bases, with 18 bases between. In germline, CDR1 is MDHEN, CDR2 SYDVKM. The DNA of the CDR3 is TGTGCCAGCAGTTTATACTCACGGGGGGCGCGGAACGAGCAGTACTTC. This gives the protein CASSLYSRGARNEQYF.

This clonotype was recorded at least ten times. For the CDR3, the DNA is TGCAGTGCTAGTCTCCTGGGGGGACAATATCAGCCCCAGCATTTT. Protein: CSASLLGGQYQPQHF. The chain has TRBV20-1 and TRBJ1-5; the D gene is possibly TRBD1 (6 bases). Deletions cut 3 bases from V and 5 bases from J, with 17 bases between. The CDR3 is made up of 15 amino acids. CDR1 is DFQATT and CDR2 is SNEGSKA in the germline V gene (reference sequence).

This clonotype was detected many times. The chain carries TRBV5-1 and TRBJ2-7; 8 bases fit TRBD1. Germline CDR1 and CDR2: SGHRS and YFSETQ. V shed 5 bases and J 0 bases; nucleotides not matched to a gene: 4. CDR3 length: 14 residues. The chain's CDR3 is CASSPQGASYEQYF. The DNA of the CDR3 is TGCGCCAGCAGTCCTCAGGGGGCCTCCTACGAGCAGTACTTC. Using reference TRBV5-1 and TRBJ2-7 for the parts outside the CDR3, the full variable domain is KAGVTQTPRYLIKTRGQQVTLSCSPISGHRSVSWYQQTPGQGLQFLFEYFSETQRNKGNFPGRFSGRQFSNSRSEMNVSTLELGDSALYLCASSPQGASYEQYFGPGTRLTVT.

In this sample, this clonotype turned up many times. V usage is TRBV5-1 and J usage is TRBJ1-2, with D possibly being TRBD1 (5 bases). The germline V gene encodes CDR1 SGHRS and CDR2 YFSETQ. This CDR3 has 17 amino acids. The ends were cut back, 2 bases at V and 0 bases at J, with 17 bases in the middle. The CDR3 sequence: CASSFQGLQLSNYGYTF. In DNA form, the CDR3 reads TGCGCCAGCAGCTTCCAGGGACTACAACTCTCTAACTATGGCTACACCTTC. The full variable domain, in which reference TRBV5-1 and TRBJ1-2 provide the parts outside the CDR3, is KAGVTQTPRYLIKTRGQQVTLSCSPISGHRSVSWYQQTPGQGLQFLFEYFSETQRNKGNFPGRFSGRQFSNSRSEMNVSTLELGDSALYLCASSFQGLQLSNYGYTFGSGTRLTVV.

At least ten counts were recorded for this clonotype. The chain uses TRBV20-1 and TRBJ2-7, with 7 bases lining up with TRBD2. CDR1 is DFQATT, CDR2 SNEGSKA, per germline (reference sequence). This CDR3 is built from 15 residues. V shed 5 bases and J 2 bases; nucleotides not matched to a gene: 12. The CDR3 sequence: CSAQVPGGRTYEQYF. The CDR3 DNA sequence: TGCAGTGCTCAGGTACCGGGGGGACGTACCTACGAGCAGTACTTC.

This clonotype appeared a few times. The V call is TRBV27, the J call TRBJ2-5; no clear D. In germline, CDR1 is MNHEY, CDR2 SMNVEV (reference sequence). The V gene lost 4 bases and the J gene lost 4 bases, with 16 bases spanning the gap. This CDR3 is 15 amino acids long. The CDR3 DNA sequence: TGTGCCAGCAGTTGGCCGGACGAAAGGCGAGAGACCCAGTACTTC. The encoded protein is CASSWPDERRETQYF.

Many counts were recorded for this clonotype. The rearrangement joins TRBV7-9 to TRBJ1-6, with D hard to call. The V end was cut by 1 base, the J end by 6 bases, with 1 base between. CDR3 length equals 12 residues. Germline CDR1 and CDR2: SEHNR and FQNEAQ (reference sequence). In DNA, the CDR3 is TGTGCCAGCAGCTTAGTTAATTCACCCCTCCACTTT. The encoded protein is CASSLVNSPLHF.

J is TRBJ2-7 and V is TRBV11-2; 8 bases align to TRBD1. The CDR3 has 18 residues. Germline V gives CDR1 SGHAT, CDR2 FQNNGV. J lost 1 base, V lost 1 base, and 12 bases had no gene match. CDR3 DNA sequence: TGTGCCAGCAGCTTAGTACGCCCGGACAGGGCACTATCCTACGAGCAGTACTTC. Protein sequence: CASSLVRPDRALSYEQYF.

Ten or more counts support this clonotype. One junction end does not reproduce the germline sequence, and a read error may be involved. V usage is TRBV29-1 and J usage is TRBJ2-1, with 8 bases aligning to TRBD2. CDR1 and CDR2 from the germline V gene are SQVTM and ANQGSEA. The CDR3 totals 12 residues. CDR3 DNA sequence: TGCAGCGTTGAAGATCCCGGGGGGGGGTTCAACTTC. Its translation: CSVEDPGGGFNF.

This rearrangement joins TRBV5-1 to TRBJ1-1; 7 positions agree with TRBD1. CDR1 is SGHRS, CDR2 YFSETQ, per germline. CDR3 length: 13 amino acids. V gave up 4 bases and J gave up 5 bases; unmatched junction bases: 5. CDR3 sequence reads: CASSTGQRTEAFF. The CDR3 nucleotides are TGCGCCAGCAGCACGGGACAGAGGACTGAAGCTTTCTTT.

This clonotype was detected ten times or more. The rearrangement links TRBV14 to TRBJ2-5; 8 bases align to TRBD2. V shed 1 base and J 5 bases; nucleotides not matched to a gene: 9. Per germline, CDR1 SGHDN and CDR2 FVKESK. This CDR3 is 16 amino acids long. The CDR3 here is CASSQVERGGWETQYF. The DNA of the CDR3 is TGTGCCAGCAGCCAAGTCGAACGGGGGGGCTGGGAGACCCAGTACTTC.

This clonotype was picked up many times. J is TRBJ1-2 and V is TRBV7-2, with D tentatively TRBD1 (5 bases). CDR1 is SGHTA, CDR2 FQGNSA, per germline. This CDR3 comprises 13 residues. Trimming removed 4 bases from V and 4 bases from J, with 10 bases in between. CDR3 amino acids: CASSSDSFYGYTF. Here the CDR3 DNA reads TGTGCCAGCAGCTCAGACAGCTTCTATGGCTACACCTTC.

Points on this clonotype: At one end the junction does not follow the germline gene, possibly because of a read error. The DNA of the CDR3 is TGTGCCAGTAGCGCGGAGGTGGACACTGAAGCTTTCTTT. It yields the protein CASSAEVDTEAFF. This sequence joins TRBV9 and TRBJ1-1; no reliable D call. Looked up from germline, CDR1 is SGDLS and CDR2 is YYNGEE. The CDR3 has 13 amino acids.

This clonotype was seen repeatedly, ten times or more. The chain uses TRBV5-1 and TRBJ1-1, with D possibly matching TRBD1 (6 bases). This CDR3 region has 19 residues. Germline V CDR1 and CDR2: SGHRS, YFSETQ. Trimming took off 6 bases at V and 1 base at J, with 28 bases between the two ends. The chain's CDR3 is CASKYQPGAQQGANTEAFF. CDR3 DNA sequence: TGCGCCAGCAAGTACCAGCCGGGGGCCCAGCAAGGCGCGAACACTGAAGCTTTCTTT.